These T cell receptor beta chains were read from a single sample in a study of T cells in Graves' hyperthyroidism and ophthalmopathy. TCRdb redid the calling of the multiplex PCR reads with MiXCR, one entry per CDR3 protein. Of under 650,000 distinct CDR3 sequences listed, roughly 15% are singletons. The sequenced material came from blood. The receptors here all came from a woman in her twenties or thirties with Graves' hyperthyroidism. The CDR3 runs from the conserved cysteine through the conserved F or W. A D gene is named only where the DNA matches it firmly. The size entry is marked missing in some rows and otherwise reads once, few, many or a size class.

J gene: TRBJ2-3
V gene: TRBV11-2
clone size: .
D gene: TRBD2
CDR3 DNA: TGTGCCAGCAGCTTAGTGGGACTAGCGGGATACACAGATACGCAGTATTTT
CDR3 protein: CASSLVGLAGYTDTQYF

J gene: TRBJ1-6
V gene: TRBV2
clone size: .
D gene: .
CDR3 DNA: TGTGCCAGCAGTGTGGGGCGACCTGTTAATTCACCCCTCCACTTT
CDR3 protein: CASSVGRPVNSPLHF

J gene: TRBJ2-3
V gene: TRBV28
clone size: many
D gene: .
CDR3 DNA: TGTGCCAGCAGTTTCCCCTCAGATACGCAGTATTTT
CDR3 protein: CASSFPSDTQYF

J gene: TRBJ2-3
V gene: TRBV10-3
clone size: .
D gene: TRBD2
CDR3 DNA: TGTGCCATCAATCAACTAGCGGGAGGGCAAGATACGCAGTATTTT
CDR3 protein: CAINQLAGGQDTQYF

J gene: TRBJ2-3
V gene: TRBV4-1
clone size: .
D gene: TRBD2
CDR3 DNA: TGCGCCAGCAGCCAAGAACCCCAGCGGGAGGGCACAGATACGCAGTATTTT
CDR3 protein: CASSQEPQREGTDTQYF

J gene: TRBJ1-1
V gene: TRBV5-1
clone size: many
D gene: .
CDR3 DNA: TGCGCCAGCAGCCCCGGGACACCGAACACTGAAGCTTTCTTT
CDR3 protein: CASSPGTPNTEAFF

J gene: TRBJ2-1
V gene: TRBV6-1
clone size: many
D gene: .
CDR3 DNA: TGTGCCAGCACCACAAGGTCCCTAGATTCCTACAATGAGCAGTTCTTC
CDR3 protein: CASTTRSLDSYNEQFF

J gene: TRBJ1-5
V gene: TRBV7-8
clone size: .
D gene: .
CDR3 DNA: TGTGCCAGCAGCTTAGCGCCGGCAGGGAGGCAGCCCCAGCATTTT
CDR3 protein: CASSLAPAGRQPQHF

J gene: TRBJ2-2
V gene: TRBV11-2
clone size: .
D gene: TRBD2
CDR3 DNA: TGTGCCAGCAGCTTAGGGGGTAGCGGGGCGGGCACCGGGGAGCTGTTTTTT
CDR3 protein: CASSLGGSGAGTGELFF

J gene: TRBJ2-7
V gene: TRBV28
clone size: many
D gene: TRBD1
CDR3 DNA: TGTGCCAGCAAAAGATGGACAGGGGGGTTCCACGAGCAGTACTTC
CDR3 protein: CASKRWTGGFHEQYF

J gene: TRBJ1-2
V gene: TRBV18
clone size: many
D gene: .
CDR3 DNA: TGTGCCAGCTCACCTGACACTACTAACTATGGCTACACCTTC
CDR3 protein: CASSPDTTNYGYTF

J gene: TRBJ1-3
V gene: TRBV29-1
clone size: many
D gene: .
CDR3 DNA: TGCAGCGTTAGGGTTTCCCCTATTCCGGATACCATATATTTT
CDR3 protein: CSVRVSPIPDTIYF

J gene: TRBJ1-4
V gene: TRBV20-1
clone size: .
D gene: .
CDR3 DNA: TGCAGTGTAAGTCAATTAGACACCCCAACTAATGAAAAACTGTTTTTT
CDR3 protein: CSVSQLDTPTNEKLFF

J gene: TRBJ1-5
V gene: TRBV24-1
clone size: few
D gene: .
CDR3 DNA: TGTGCCACCAGTGGAGTGCGGGACGGTCAGCCCCAGCATTTT
CDR3 protein: CATSGVRDGQPQHF

J gene: TRBJ2-1
V gene: TRBV6-1
clone size: many
D gene: TRBD2
CDR3 DNA: TGTGCCAGCAGTTTTTCAGGGGGACTAGCGGGAGGGCCCCCCCCCAATGAGCAGTTCTTC
CDR3 protein: CASSFSGGLAGGPPPNEQFF

J gene: TRBJ1-1
V gene: TRBV20-1
clone size: few
D gene: .
CDR3 DNA: TGCAGTGCTAGCGAAACAGGGTTGACTGAAGCTTTCTTT
CDR3 protein: CSASETGLTEAFF

J gene: TRBJ2-3
V gene: TRBV12-5
clone size: few
D gene: TRBD2
CDR3 DNA: TGTGCTAGTGGCCCAGGGACTAGCGGACTCACAGATACGCAGTATTTT
CDR3 protein: CASGPGTSGLTDTQYF

J gene: TRBJ2-7
V gene: TRBV6-1
clone size: many
D gene: .
CDR3 DNA: TGTGCCAGCAGTTATGGCAGCTTCTACGAGCAGTACTTC
CDR3 protein: CASSYGSFYEQYF

J gene: TRBJ2-7
V gene: TRBV6-1
clone size: few
D gene: .
CDR3 DNA: TGTGCCAGCAGTGACAGGGCTAGCTCCTACGAGCAGTACTTC
CDR3 protein: CASSDRASSYEQYF

J gene: TRBJ1-2
V gene: TRBV6-1
clone size: many
D gene: .
CDR3 DNA: TGTGCCAGCAGTGGGAGCCACTATGGCTACACCTTC
CDR3 protein: CASSGSHYGYTF

J gene: TRBJ1-2
V gene: TRBV20-1
clone size: .
D gene: .
CDR3 DNA: TGCAGTGCAGACAGCCCTAACTATGGCTACACCTTC
CDR3 protein: CSADSPNYGYTF

J gene: TRBJ1-2
V gene: TRBV27
clone size: .
D gene: .
CDR3 DNA: TGTGCCAGCAGTTTAGGGTTGGGGACTAACTATGGCTACACCTTC
CDR3 protein: CASSLGLGTNYGYTF

J gene: TRBJ1-1
V gene: TRBV29-1
clone size: .
D gene: .
CDR3 DNA: TGCAGCGTCCGGCAGGGGAAGAGGGCTGAAGCTTTCTTT
CDR3 protein: CSVRQGKRAEAFF

J gene: TRBJ2-2
V gene: TRBV6-4
clone size: once
D gene: TRBD2
CDR3 DNA: TGTGCCAGCAGTGGAAGTAGCGGGAGCACCGGGGAGCTGTTTTTT
CDR3 protein: CASSGSSGSTGELFF

J gene: TRBJ2-2
V gene: TRBV27
clone size: .
D gene: TRBD1
CDR3 DNA: TGTGCCAGCAGTTTACATGGGACAGGGATGACCGGGGAGCTGTTTTTT
CDR3 protein: CASSLHGTGMTGELFF

J gene: TRBJ1-2
V gene: TRBV2
clone size: .
D gene: .
CDR3 DNA: TGTGCCAGCAGTCTCAAATTGACAGATGGCTACACCTTC
CDR3 protein: CASSLKLTDGYTF

J gene: TRBJ2-2
V gene: TRBV6-1
clone size: .
D gene: .
CDR3 DNA: TGTGCCAGCAGTGCCCCAGGGGAGCTGTTTTTT
CDR3 protein: CASSAPGELFF

J gene: TRBJ2-5
V gene: TRBV7-7
clone size: many
D gene: TRBD2
CDR3 DNA: TGTGCTAGCAGCTTAGCGGGAGGAGGAGAGTGGGAGACCCAGTACTTC
CDR3 protein: CASSLAGGGEWETQYF

J gene: TRBJ1-3
V gene: TRBV28
clone size: .
D gene: TRBD1
CDR3 DNA: TGTGCCAGCAGTATCGGGACAGCCTCTGGAAACACCATATATTTT
CDR3 protein: CASSIGTASGNTIYF

J gene: TRBJ2-7
V gene: TRBV20-1
clone size: many
D gene: .
CDR3 DNA: TGCAGTGCTAGAGAACCTATCTACGAGCAGTACTTC
CDR3 protein: CSAREPIYEQYF

J gene: TRBJ2-7
V gene: TRBV20-1
clone size: many
D gene: TRBD2
CDR3 DNA: TGCAGTGCTAGAGAGCTAGCGGGAGGGTTCTACGAGCAGTACTTC
CDR3 protein: CSARELAGGFYEQYF

J gene: TRBJ2-1
V gene: TRBV28
clone size: many
D gene: .
CDR3 DNA: TGTGCCAGCATATCGGGATTTAACTACAATGAGCAGTTCTTC
CDR3 protein: CASISGFNYNEQFF

J gene: TRBJ2-5
V gene: TRBV5-1
clone size: .
D gene: .
CDR3 DNA: TGCGCCAGCAGCTTGCTGCGGCGGAAGAGGGAATATTCGTACCAAGAGACCCAGTACTTC
CDR3 protein: CASSLLRRKREYSYQETQYF

J gene: TRBJ2-7
V gene: TRBV20-1
clone size: .
D gene: TRBD1
CDR3 DNA: TGCAGTGCTAGAGGGCCAGGGGGCTGCTACGAGCAGTACTTC
CDR3 protein: CSARGPGGCYEQYF

J gene: TRBJ1-1
V gene: TRBV9
clone size: few
D gene: .
CDR3 DNA: TGTGCCAGCAGCGTAGAAGTTGGGTCCACTGAAGCTTTCTTT
CDR3 protein: CASSVEVGSTEAFF

J gene: TRBJ1-5
V gene: TRBV11-2
clone size: many
D gene: .
CDR3 DNA: TGTGCCAGCAGCTTAGATCCGGAGCAGCCCCAGCATTTT
CDR3 protein: CASSLDPEQPQHF

J gene: TRBJ1-3
V gene: TRBV7-2
clone size: many
D gene: .
CDR3 DNA: TGTGCCAGCAGCCCGAAACCGACAGCGAGCTCTGGAAACACCATATATTTT
CDR3 protein: CASSPKPTASSGNTIYF

J gene: TRBJ1-5
V gene: TRBV28
clone size: .
D gene: .
CDR3 DNA: TGTGCCAGCCGGTCCCGGGAAAGGAATCAGCCCCAGCATTTT
CDR3 protein: CASRSRERNQPQHF

J gene: TRBJ2-1
V gene: TRBV5-1
clone size: few
D gene: TRBD2
CDR3 DNA: TGCGCCAGCGGTAGCGGGATCAACTCCTACAATGAGCAGTTCTTC
CDR3 protein: CASGSGINSYNEQFF

J gene: TRBJ1-2
V gene: TRBV24-1
clone size: few
D gene: .
CDR3 DNA: TGTGCCACCAGTGACCGCGGGACTTTGTATGGCTACACCTTC
CDR3 protein: CATSDRGTLYGYTF

J gene: TRBJ2-1
V gene: TRBV7-2
clone size: many
D gene: .
CDR3 DNA: TGTGCCAGCAGCTTAGGACAGTCGGTTTACAATGAGCAGTTCTTC
CDR3 protein: CASSLGQSVYNEQFF

J gene: TRBJ2-2
V gene: TRBV20-1
clone size: .
D gene: TRBD1
CDR3 DNA: TGCAGTGCTAGAGGGGACAGGGCTAACGGGGAGCTGTTTTTT
CDR3 protein: CSARGDRANGELFF

J gene: TRBJ2-3
V gene: TRBV5-1
clone size: many
D gene: .
CDR3 DNA: TGCGCCAGCAGCTTGTGGTCTCCCAGCACGGATACGCAGTATTTT
CDR3 protein: CASSLWSPSTDTQYF

J gene: TRBJ1-5
V gene: TRBV27
clone size: many
D gene: .
CDR3 DNA: TGTGCCAGCAGCGCTCAGGGCCGGGGGATTCAGCCCCAGCATTTT
CDR3 protein: CASSAQGRGIQPQHF

J gene: TRBJ2-7
V gene: TRBV6-1
clone size: few
D gene: TRBD1
CDR3 DNA: TGTGCCAGCAGTTCTGTCAGGGGGCTCTCCTACGAGCAGTACTTC
CDR3 protein: CASSSVRGLSYEQYF

J gene: TRBJ2-3
V gene: TRBV13
clone size: many
D gene: .
CDR3 DNA: TGTGCCAGCGGAGAGCCATTCACAGATACGCAGTATTTT
CDR3 protein: CASGEPFTDTQYF

J gene: TRBJ1-1
V gene: TRBV6-8
clone size: .
D gene: .
CDR3 DNA: TGTGCCAGCAGTTACTTTCTTTTGCGACAGTTCCCCCGGTCTAACACTGAAGCTTTCTTT
CDR3 protein: CASSYFLLRQFPRSNTEAFF

J gene: TRBJ1-2
V gene: TRBV28
clone size: few
D gene: .
CDR3 DNA: TGTGCCAGCAGTTTGATGGGTGGCTACACCTTC
CDR3 protein: CASSLMGGYTF

J gene: TRBJ2-3
V gene: TRBV20-1
clone size: .
D gene: TRBD2
CDR3 DNA: TGCAGAAAGATACTAGCGCGCACAGATACGCAGTATTTT
CDR3 protein: CRKILARTDTQYF

J gene: TRBJ1-6
V gene: TRBV19
clone size: .
D gene: .
CDR3 DNA: TGTGGTGCGAGGGGACTGAATTCACCCCTCCACTTT
CDR3 protein: CGARGLNSPLHF

J gene: TRBJ1-1
V gene: TRBV7-3
clone size: many
D gene: .
CDR3 DNA: TGTGCCAGCATCTCCGCACGCGGTGAAGCTTTCTTT
CDR3 protein: CASISARGEAFF

J gene: TRBJ1-1
V gene: TRBV28
clone size: .
D gene: TRBD1
CDR3 DNA: TGTGCCAGCCCCCCTCCAGCAGTAATAGGGGGCGGGAACACTGAAGCTTTCTTT
CDR3 protein: CASPPPAVIGGGNTEAFF

J gene: TRBJ2-1
V gene: TRBV20-1
clone size: few
D gene: .
CDR3 DNA: TGCAGTGCTAGAGTCGGAGGGGGCAATGAGCAGTTCTTC
CDR3 protein: CSARVGGGNEQFF

J gene: TRBJ2-3
V gene: TRBV28
clone size: many
D gene: .
CDR3 DNA: TGTGCCAGCCGGGGAGAGACTTTCATCACAGATACGCAGTATTTT
CDR3 protein: CASRGETFITDTQYF